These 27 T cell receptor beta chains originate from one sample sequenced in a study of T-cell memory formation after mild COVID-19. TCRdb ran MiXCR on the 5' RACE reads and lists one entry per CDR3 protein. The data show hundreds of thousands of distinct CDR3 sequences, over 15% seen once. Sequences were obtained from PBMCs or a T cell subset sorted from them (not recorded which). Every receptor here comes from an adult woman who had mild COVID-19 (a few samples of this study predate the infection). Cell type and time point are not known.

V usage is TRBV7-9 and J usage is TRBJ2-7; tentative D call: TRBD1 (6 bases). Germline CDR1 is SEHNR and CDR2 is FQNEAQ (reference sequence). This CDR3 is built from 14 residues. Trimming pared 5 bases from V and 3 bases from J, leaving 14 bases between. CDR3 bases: TGTGCCAGCAGCGAGGGGGTCTCCGACTACGAGCAGTACTTC. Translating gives CASSEGVSDYEQYF.

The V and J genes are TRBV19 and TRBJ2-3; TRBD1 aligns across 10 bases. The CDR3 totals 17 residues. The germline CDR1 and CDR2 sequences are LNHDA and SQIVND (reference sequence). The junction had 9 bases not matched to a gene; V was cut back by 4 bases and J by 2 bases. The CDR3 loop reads CASSNRDRGQFTDTQYF. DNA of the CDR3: TGTGCCAGTAGTAACCGGGACAGGGGACAATTCACAGATACGCAGTATTTT. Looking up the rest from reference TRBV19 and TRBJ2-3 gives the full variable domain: DGGITQSPKYLFRKEGQNVTLSCEQNLNHDAMYWYRQDPGQGLRLIYYSQIVNDFQKGDIAEGYSVSREKKESFPLTVTSAQKNPTAFYLCASSNRDRGQFTDTQYFGPGTRLTVL.

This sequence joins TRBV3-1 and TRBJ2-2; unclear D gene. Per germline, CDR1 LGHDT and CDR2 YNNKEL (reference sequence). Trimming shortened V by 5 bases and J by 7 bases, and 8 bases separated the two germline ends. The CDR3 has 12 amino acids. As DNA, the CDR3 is TGTGCCAGCAGCTGGGTGGACGGGGAGCTGTTTTTT. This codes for CASSWVDGELFF.

CDR3 coding DNA: TGCGCCAGCAGTCACTACAGGGAGGCAAATTCACCCCTCCACTTT. Its protein product is CASSHYREANSPLHF. The chain uses TRBV23-1 and TRBJ1-6; the D gene is possibly TRBD1 (6 bases). TRBV23-1 is an open reading frame, and its role is uncertain. V dropped 3 bases and J dropped 7 bases, with 13 bases sitting between them. This CDR3 is built from 15 residues.

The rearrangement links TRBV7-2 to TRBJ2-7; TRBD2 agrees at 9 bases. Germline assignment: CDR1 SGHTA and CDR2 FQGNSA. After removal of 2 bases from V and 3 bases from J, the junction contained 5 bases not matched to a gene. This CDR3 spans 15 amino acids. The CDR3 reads CASSLRTSGHYEQYF. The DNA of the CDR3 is TGTGCCAGCAGCTTAAGAACTAGCGGGCACTACGAGCAGTACTTC.

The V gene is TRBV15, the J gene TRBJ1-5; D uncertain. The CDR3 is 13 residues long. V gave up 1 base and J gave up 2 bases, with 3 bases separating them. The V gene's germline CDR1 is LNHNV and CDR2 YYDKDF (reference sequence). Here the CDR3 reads CATSRVGNQPQHF. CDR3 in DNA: TGTGCCACCAGCAGAGTCGGCAATCAGCCCCAGCATTTT.

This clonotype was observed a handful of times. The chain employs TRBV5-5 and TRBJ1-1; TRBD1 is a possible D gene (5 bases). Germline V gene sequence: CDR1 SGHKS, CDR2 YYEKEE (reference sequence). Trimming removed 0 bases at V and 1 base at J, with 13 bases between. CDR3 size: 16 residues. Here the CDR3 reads CASSLGWGPENTEAFF. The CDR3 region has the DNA TGTGCCAGCAGCTTGGGGTGGGGACCTGAGAACACTGAAGCTTTCTTT.

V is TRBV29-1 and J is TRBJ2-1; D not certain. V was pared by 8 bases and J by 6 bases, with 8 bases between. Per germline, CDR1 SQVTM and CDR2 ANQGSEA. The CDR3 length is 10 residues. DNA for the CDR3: TGCAGCACAGACTCCAATGAGCAGTTCTTC. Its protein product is CSTDSNEQFF.

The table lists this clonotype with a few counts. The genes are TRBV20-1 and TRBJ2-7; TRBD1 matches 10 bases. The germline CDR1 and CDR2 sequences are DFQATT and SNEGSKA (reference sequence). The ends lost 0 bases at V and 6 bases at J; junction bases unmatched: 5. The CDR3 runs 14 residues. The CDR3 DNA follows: TGCAGTGCTAGAGAGGACAGGGGGGTCCGCGAGCAGTACTTC. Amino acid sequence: CSAREDRGVREQYF.

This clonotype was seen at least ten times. The CDR3 reads CASNRGQGTGYEQFF. The DNA of the CDR3 is TGTGCCTCGAACCGGGGACAGGGTACGGGTTATGAGCAGTTCTTC. This chain joins TRBV30 and TRBJ2-1; 9 bases are shared with TRBD1. Germline V gene lookup returns CDR1 GTSNPN and CDR2 SVGIG (reference sequence). Unmatched junction bases numbered 15, after V lost 7 bases and J lost 8 bases. This CDR3 region has 15 residues.

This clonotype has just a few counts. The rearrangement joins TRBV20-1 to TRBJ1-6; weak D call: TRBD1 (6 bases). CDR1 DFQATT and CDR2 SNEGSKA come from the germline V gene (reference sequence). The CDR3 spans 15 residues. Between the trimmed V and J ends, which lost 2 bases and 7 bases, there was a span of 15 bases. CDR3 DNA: TGCAGTGCTAGACCCTGGGGACAAGGAAATTCACCCCTCCACTTT. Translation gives CSARPWGQGNSPLHF.

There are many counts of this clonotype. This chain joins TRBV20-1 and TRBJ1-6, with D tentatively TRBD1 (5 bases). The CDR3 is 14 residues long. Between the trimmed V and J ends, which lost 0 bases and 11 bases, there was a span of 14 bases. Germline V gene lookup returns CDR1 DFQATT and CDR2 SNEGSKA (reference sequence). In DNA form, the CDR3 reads TGCAGTGCTAGAGATCCCAGGGCAGGGACACCCCTCCACTTT. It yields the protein CSARDPRAGTPLHF.

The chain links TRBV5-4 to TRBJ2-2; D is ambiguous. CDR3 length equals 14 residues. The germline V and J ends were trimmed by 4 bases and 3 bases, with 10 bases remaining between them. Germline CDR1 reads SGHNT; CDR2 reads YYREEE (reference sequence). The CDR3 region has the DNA TGTGCCAGCAGCCGGACGGACCACACCGGGGAGCTGTTTTTT. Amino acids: CASSRTDHTGELFF.

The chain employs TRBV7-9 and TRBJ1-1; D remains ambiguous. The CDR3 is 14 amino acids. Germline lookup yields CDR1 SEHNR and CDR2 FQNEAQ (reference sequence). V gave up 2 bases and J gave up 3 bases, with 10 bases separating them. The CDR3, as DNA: TGTGCCAGCAGCTTATTGAGTGGGGACACTGAAGCTTTCTTT. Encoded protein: CASSLLSGDTEAFF.

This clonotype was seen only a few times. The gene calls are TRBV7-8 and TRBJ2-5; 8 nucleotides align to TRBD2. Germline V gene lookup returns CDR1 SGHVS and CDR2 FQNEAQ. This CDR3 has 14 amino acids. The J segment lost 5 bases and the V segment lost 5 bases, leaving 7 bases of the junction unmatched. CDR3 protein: CASSTSGSWETQYF. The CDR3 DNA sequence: TGTGCCAGCAGCACCAGCGGGAGTTGGGAGACCCAGTACTTC. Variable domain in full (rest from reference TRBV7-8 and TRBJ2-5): GAGVSQSPRYKVAKRGQDVALRCDPISGHVSLFWYQQALGQGPEFLTYFQNEAQLDKSGLPSDRFFAERPEGSVSTLKIQRTQQEDSAVYLCASSTSGSWETQYFGPGTRLLVL.

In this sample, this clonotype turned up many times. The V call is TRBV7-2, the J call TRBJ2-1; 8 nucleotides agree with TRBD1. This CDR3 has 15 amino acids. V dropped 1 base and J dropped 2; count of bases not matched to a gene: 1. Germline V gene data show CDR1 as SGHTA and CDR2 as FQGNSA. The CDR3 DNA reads TGTGCCAGCAGCTTAGAACAGGGGGCCTACAATGAGCAGTTCTTC. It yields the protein CASSLEQGAYNEQFF. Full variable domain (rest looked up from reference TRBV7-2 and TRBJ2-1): GAGVSQSPSNKVTEKGKDVELRCDPISGHTALYWYRQSLGQGLEFLIYFQGNSAPDKSGLPSDRFSAERTGGSVSTLTIQRTQQEDSAVYLCASSLEQGAYNEQFFGPGTRLTVL.

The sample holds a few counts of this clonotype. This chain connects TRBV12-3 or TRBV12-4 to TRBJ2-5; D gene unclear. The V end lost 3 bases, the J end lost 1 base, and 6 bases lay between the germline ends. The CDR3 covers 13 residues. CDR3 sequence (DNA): TGTGCCAGCAGTTTCGCCCTCCAAGAGACCCAGTACTTC. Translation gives CASSFALQETQYF.

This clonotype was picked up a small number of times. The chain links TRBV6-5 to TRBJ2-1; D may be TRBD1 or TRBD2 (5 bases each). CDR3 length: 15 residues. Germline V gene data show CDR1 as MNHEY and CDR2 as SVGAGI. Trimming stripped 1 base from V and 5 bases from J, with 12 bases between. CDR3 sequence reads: CASSYWNGAHNEQFF. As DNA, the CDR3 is TGTGCCAGCAGTTACTGGAACGGGGCCCACAATGAGCAGTTCTTC.

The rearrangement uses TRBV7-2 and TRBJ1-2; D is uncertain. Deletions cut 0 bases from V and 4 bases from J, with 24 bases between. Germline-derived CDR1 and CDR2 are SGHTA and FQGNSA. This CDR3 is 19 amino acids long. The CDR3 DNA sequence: TGTGCCAGCAGCTTAGCGAGCGCGCGGGTCCCCGGGCCAGGCTATGGCTACACCTTC. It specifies CASSLASARVPGPGYGYTF. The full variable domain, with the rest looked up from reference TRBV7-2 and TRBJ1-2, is GAGVSQSPSNKVTEKGKDVELRCDPISGHTALYWYRQSLGQGLEFLIYFQGNSAPDKSGLPSDRFSAERTGGSVSTLTIQRTQQEDSAVYLCASSLASARVPGPGYGYTFGSGTRLTVV.

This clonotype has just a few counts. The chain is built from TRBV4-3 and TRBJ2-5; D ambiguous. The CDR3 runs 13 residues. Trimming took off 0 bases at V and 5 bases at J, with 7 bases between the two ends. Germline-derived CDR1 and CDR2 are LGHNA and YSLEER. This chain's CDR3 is CASSQDRWETQYF. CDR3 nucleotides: TGCGCCAGCAGCCAAGATCGGTGGGAGACCCAGTACTTC.

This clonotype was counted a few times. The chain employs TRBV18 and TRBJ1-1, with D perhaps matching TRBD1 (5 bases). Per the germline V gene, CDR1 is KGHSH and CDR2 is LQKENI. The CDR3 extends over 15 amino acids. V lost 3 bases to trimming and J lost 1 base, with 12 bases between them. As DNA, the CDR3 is TGTGCCAGCTCACCCACCGACAGTCCGAACACTGAAGCTTTCTTT. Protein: CASSPTDSPNTEAFF. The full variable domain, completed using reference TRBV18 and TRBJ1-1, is NAGVMQNPRHLVRRRGQEARLRCSPMKGHSHVYWYRQLPEEGLKFMVYLQKENIIDESGMPKERFSAEFPKEGPSILRIQQVVRGDSAAYFCASSPTDSPNTEAFFGQGTRLTVV.

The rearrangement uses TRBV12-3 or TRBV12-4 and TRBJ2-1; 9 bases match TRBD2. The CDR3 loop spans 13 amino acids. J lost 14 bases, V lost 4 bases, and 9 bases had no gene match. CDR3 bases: TGTGCCAGCAGTTACACCAGCGGGGGGAGTGAGTTCTTC. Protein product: CASSYTSGGSEFF.

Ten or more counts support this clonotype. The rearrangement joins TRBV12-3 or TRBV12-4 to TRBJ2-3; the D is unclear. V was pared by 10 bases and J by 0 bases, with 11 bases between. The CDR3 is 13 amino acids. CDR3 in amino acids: CATATTSTDTQYF. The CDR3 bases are TGTGCCACCGCGACAACTAGCACAGATACGCAGTATTTT.

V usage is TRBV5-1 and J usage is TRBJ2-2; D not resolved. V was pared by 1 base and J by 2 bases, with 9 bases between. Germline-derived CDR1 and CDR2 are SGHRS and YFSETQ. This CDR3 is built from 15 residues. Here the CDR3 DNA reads TGCGCCAGCAGCTTGCGCCAGGACAACACCGGGGAGCTGTTTTTT. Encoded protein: CASSLRQDNTGELFF.

The CDR3 region is CASSSAGEGAGELFF. CDR3 coding DNA: TGTGCCAGCAGTTCTGCGGGAGAGGGGGCCGGGGAGCTGTTTTTT. The chain employs TRBV28 and TRBJ2-2; D might be TRBD2 (7 bases). The germline gives CDR1 MDHEN, CDR2 SYDVKM. The V end was cut by 4 bases, the J end by 6 bases, with 15 bases between. This CDR3 is 15 amino acids long.

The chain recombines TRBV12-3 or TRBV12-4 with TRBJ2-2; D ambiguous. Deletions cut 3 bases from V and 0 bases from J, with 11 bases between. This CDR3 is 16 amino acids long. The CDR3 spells CASSFDWETNTGELFF. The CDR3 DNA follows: TGTGCCAGCAGTTTTGACTGGGAAACGAACACCGGGGAGCTGTTTTTT.

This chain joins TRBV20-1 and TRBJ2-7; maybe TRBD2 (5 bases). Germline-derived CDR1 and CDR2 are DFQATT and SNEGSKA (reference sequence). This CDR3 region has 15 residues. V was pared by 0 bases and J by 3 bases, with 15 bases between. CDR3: CSARDASVDFYEQYF. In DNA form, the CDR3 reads TGCAGTGCTAGAGATGCAAGTGTGGACTTCTACGAGCAGTACTTC.